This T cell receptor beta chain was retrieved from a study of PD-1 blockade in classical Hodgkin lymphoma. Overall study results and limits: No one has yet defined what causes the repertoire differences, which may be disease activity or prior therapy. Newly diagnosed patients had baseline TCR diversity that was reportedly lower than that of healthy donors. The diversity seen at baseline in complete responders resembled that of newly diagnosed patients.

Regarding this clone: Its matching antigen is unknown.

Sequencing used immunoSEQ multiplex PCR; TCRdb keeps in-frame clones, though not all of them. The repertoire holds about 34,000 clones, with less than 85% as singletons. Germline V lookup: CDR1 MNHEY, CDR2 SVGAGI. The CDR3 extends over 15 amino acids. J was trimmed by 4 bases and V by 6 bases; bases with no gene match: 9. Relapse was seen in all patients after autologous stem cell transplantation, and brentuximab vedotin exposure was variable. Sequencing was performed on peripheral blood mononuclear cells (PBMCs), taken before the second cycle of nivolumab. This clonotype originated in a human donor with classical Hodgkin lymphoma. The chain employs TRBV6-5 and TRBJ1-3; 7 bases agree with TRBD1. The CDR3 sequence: CASSYTGAPGNTIYF. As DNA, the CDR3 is TGTGCCAGCAGCTACACAGGGGCGCCCGGAAACACCATATATTTT.